The clone carrying this TCR beta chain was recorded only once. Its antigen is not known. Trimming removed 1 base from V and 3 bases from J; junction bases left unmatched: 5. The CDR3 totals 15 residues. Germline CDR1 SGHRS, CDR2 YFSETQ. The record originates from a study of cytomegalovirus exposure and HLA in healthy donors. The study, taken as a whole, reports: TCR beta chains associated with HLA were, in a later analysis, more clonally expanded than equally common others.

PCR was performed using 60 Vbeta and 13 Jbeta primers. Produced via immunoSEQ multiplex PCR; TCRdb's table is partial and in-frame only. The sample lists fewer than 140,000 clones; roughly 80% were seen once. Sequencing was performed on PBMCs. The rearrangement uses TRBV5-1 and TRBJ1-2, with 8 positions matching TRBD1. The TCR sequence derives from a man aged 60 to 75 in good health and CMV-seronegative. Written as DNA, the CDR3 is TGCGCCAGCAGCTTGTCGGAACAGGGGGACTATGGCTACACCTTC. Protein product: CASSLSEQGDYGYTF.